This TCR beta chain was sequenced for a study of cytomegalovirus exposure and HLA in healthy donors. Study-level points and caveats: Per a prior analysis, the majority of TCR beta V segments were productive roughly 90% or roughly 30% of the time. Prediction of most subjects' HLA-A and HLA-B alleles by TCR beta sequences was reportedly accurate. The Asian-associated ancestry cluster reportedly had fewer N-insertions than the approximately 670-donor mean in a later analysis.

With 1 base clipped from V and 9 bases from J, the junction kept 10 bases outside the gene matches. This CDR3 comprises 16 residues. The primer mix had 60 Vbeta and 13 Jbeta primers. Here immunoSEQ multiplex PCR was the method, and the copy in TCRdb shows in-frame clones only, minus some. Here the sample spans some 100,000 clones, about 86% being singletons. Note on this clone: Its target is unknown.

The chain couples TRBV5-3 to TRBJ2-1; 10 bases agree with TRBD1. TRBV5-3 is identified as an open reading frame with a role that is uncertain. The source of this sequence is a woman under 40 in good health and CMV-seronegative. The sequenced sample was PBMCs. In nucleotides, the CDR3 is TGTGCCAGAAGCTTGCCATCCGGGACAGGGGACTTTGAGCAGTTCTTC. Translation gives CARSLPSGTGDFEQFF.